Listed here are 31 T cell receptor beta chains from one sample, sequenced in a study of siplizumab effects on memory and regulatory T cells. TCRdb's copy holds only in-frame clones and misses some; the assay was immunoSEQ multiplex PCR. The sample yields some 100,000 clones, 94% seen once. Specimen: Tregs sorted from blood. The receptors were gathered from a human donor in good health.

The chain couples TRBV7-6 to TRBJ1-1; D possibly corresponds to TRBD1 (5 bases). This CDR3 comprises 16 residues. Germline values: CDR1 SGHVS, CDR2 FNYEAQ. The V gene lost 6 bases and the J gene lost 4 bases, with 21 bases spanning the gap. The DNA for the CDR3 is TGTGCCAGCAGTTCAATGGCGGGTGGGGGGAGCACTGAAGCTTTCTTT. As protein: CASSSMAGGGSTEAFF.

This chain links TRBV2 with TRBJ2-7; possible D gene TRBD2, 6 bases. The CDR3 spans 15 residues. Trimming cost V 7 bases and J 3 bases, with 19 bases left between them. Germline V CDR1 and CDR2: SNHLY, FYNNEI. The CDR3: CASTGAGPHFYEQYF. The CDR3 nucleotides read TGTGCCAGCACGGGAGCGGGCCCGCATTTCTACGAGCAGTACTTC.

The chain has TRBV9 and TRBJ2-6; D possibly corresponds to TRBD2 (6 bases). Germline-derived CDR1 and CDR2 are SGDLS and YYNGEE. Trimming stripped 0 bases from V and 4 bases from J, with 11 bases between. This CDR3 is 16 amino acids long. CDR3 region: CASSVAGGNGANVLTF. For the CDR3, the DNA is TGTGCCAGCAGCGTAGCTGGAGGGAACGGGGCCAACGTCCTGACTTTC.

J is TRBJ2-7 and V is TRBV7-9, with D possibly matching TRBD1 (5 bases). There are 16 residues in the CDR3. Trimming pared 5 bases from V and 0 bases from J, leaving 17 bases between. Germline V gene lookup returns CDR1 SEHNR and CDR2 FQNEAQ (reference sequence). The CDR3 DNA is TGTGCCAGCAGCCCCAGGGCCTCCTCGAGCTCCTACGAGCAGTACTTC. It codes for CASSPRASSSSYEQYF.

This chain connects TRBV5-6 to TRBJ2-7; no definite D call. The germline V gene has CDR1 SGHDT and CDR2 YYEEEE. Trimming shortened V by 2 bases and J by 1 base, and 22 bases separated the two germline ends. The CDR3 totals 18 residues. This chain's CDR3 is CASSFTRFDRTFSYEQYF. In DNA form, the CDR3 reads TGTGCCAGCAGCTTTACCCGCTTCGATAGGACCTTTTCCTACGAGCAGTACTTC.

The chain has TRBV15 and TRBJ1-1; D may be TRBD1 (5 bases). The CDR3 runs to 14 residues. Germline V gene lookup returns CDR1 LNHNV and CDR2 YYDKDF (reference sequence). Trimming pared 0 bases from V and 6 bases from J, leaving 11 bases between. The CDR3 spells CATSRDVQGSEAFF. The CDR3 DNA reads TGTGCCACCAGCAGAGATGTGCAGGGATCTGAAGCTTTCTTT.

This rearrangement joins TRBV28 to TRBJ2-5, with D hard to call. There are 15 residues in the CDR3. The V end was cut by 2 bases, the J end by 6 bases, with 16 bases between. Germline assignment: CDR1 MDHEN and CDR2 SYDVKM. The CDR3 DNA sequence: TGTGCCAGCAGTTTAACGGAAAGGATCGTACAGACCCAGTACTTC. It is translated as CASSLTERIVQTQYF.

The chain links TRBV28 to TRBJ2-5, with D possibly matching TRBD1 (5 bases). The germline gives CDR1 MDHEN, CDR2 SYDVKM. V lost 1 base, J lost 4 bases, and 13 bases lay in between. The CDR3 consists of 15 residues. The DNA of the CDR3 is TGTGCCAGCAGTTTATTCCCTCCAAGGGGAGAGACCCAGTACTTC. Translating gives CASSLFPPRGETQYF.

V gene TRBV19 combines with J gene TRBJ2-7; no clear D gene. Trimming cost V 3 bases and J 0 bases, with 9 bases left between them. The CDR3 extends over 14 amino acids. Germline V CDR1 and CDR2: LNHDA, SQIVND (reference sequence). CDR3 region: CASSMEHSSYEQYF. DNA of the CDR3: TGTGCCAGTAGTATGGAGCATAGCTCCTACGAGCAGTACTTC.

The J gene is TRBJ2-1, the V gene TRBV18, with 7 bases matching TRBD2. The CDR3 is 13 residues long. From germline, CDR1 is KGHSH and CDR2 LQKENI. With 4 bases clipped from V and 10 bases from J, the junction kept 7 bases outside the gene matches. CDR3 DNA: TGTGCCAGCTCACTAACCGGGACTACCGAGCAGTTCTTC. Encoded protein: CASSLTGTTEQFF.

This clone occurred once. CDR3 amino acids: CASSKGSVPYGYTF. CDR3 bases: TGTGCCAGCAGCAAAGGGTCAGTTCCCTATGGCTACACCTTC. J is TRBJ1-2 and V is TRBV7-2; no reliable D call. V was pared by 5 bases and J by 4 bases, with 14 bases between. This CDR3 has 14 amino acids. Germline CDR1 and CDR2: SGHTA and FQGNSA.

This sequence joins TRBV19 and TRBJ1-4, with TRBD1 matching over 7 bases. CDR1 LNHDA and CDR2 SQIVND come from the germline V gene (reference sequence). V gave up 6 bases and J gave up 5 bases; unmatched junction bases: 6. This CDR3 comprises 14 residues. The CDR3, as DNA: TGTGCCAGTAGAGGTAGGGACAGCAATGAAAAACTGTTTTTT. Translation gives CASRGRDSNEKLFF.

The chain recombines TRBV27 with TRBJ1-5; D not resolved. The CDR3 is 15 residues long. Trimming took 6 bases from V and 0 from J, leaving 12 bases between them. CDR1 is MNHEY and CDR2 is SMNVEV in the germline V gene (reference sequence). The CDR3 sequence: CASRAVWDSNQPQHF. In DNA, the CDR3 is TGTGCCAGCAGGGCGGTCTGGGATAGCAATCAGCCCCAGCATTTT.

The chain has TRBV29-1 and TRBJ2-7; the match to TRBD2 covers 7 bases. The CDR3 has 13 residues. J lost 3 bases, V lost 3 bases, and 5 bases had no gene match. Germline CDR1 and CDR2: SQVTM and ANQGSEA. The CDR3 protein is CSVEAGRRYEQYF. The CDR3 DNA is TGCAGCGTTGAGGCCGGGAGGCGCTACGAGCAGTACTTC.

A single count supports this clone. J is TRBJ1-1 and V is TRBV19; D is perhaps TRBD1 (6 bases). V lost 6 bases and J lost 6, with 14 bases in between. The V gene's germline CDR1 is LNHDA and CDR2 SQIVND (reference sequence). This CDR3 spans 13 amino acids. The CDR3 spells CASSPRGGAEAFF. The CDR3 DNA is TGTGCCAGTAGCCCCAGGGGAGGCGCTGAAGCTTTCTTT.

The chain is built from TRBV5-4 and TRBJ2-7, with D perhaps TRBD1 or TRBD2 (5 bases each). The CDR3 has 14 residues. Germline V CDR1 and CDR2: SGHNT, YYREEE (reference sequence). Trimming pared 4 bases from V and 3 bases from J, leaving 14 bases between. The CDR3 reads CASSLRGPLYEQYF. DNA for the CDR3: TGTGCCAGCAGCCTCCGGGGACCTCTCTACGAGCAGTACTTC.

V and J are TRBV5-5 and TRBJ1-2, with no clear D. The CDR3 is 15 residues long. The germline gives CDR1 SGHKS, CDR2 YYEKEE (reference sequence). The V and J ends lost 0 bases and 1 base respectively, with 10 bases between them. The CDR3: CASSLEVVGNYGYTF. The CDR3 DNA is TGTGCCAGCAGCTTGGAGGTGGTGGGTAACTATGGCTACACCTTC. Full variable domain (outside the CDR3, taken from reference TRBV5-5 and TRBJ1-2): DAGVTQSPTHLIKTRGQQVTLRCSPISGHKSVSWYQQVLGQGPQFIFQYYEKEERGRGNFPDRFSARQFPNYSSELNVNALLLGDSALYLCASSLEVVGNYGYTFGSGTRLTVV.

This chain uses TRBV18 with TRBJ2-1; 7 bases align to TRBD1. Germline loops: CDR1 KGHSH, CDR2 LQKENI. The CDR3 is 16 amino acids. Trimming took 1 base from V and 8 from J; bases not matched to a gene: 11. The CDR3 DNA is TGTGCCAGCTCACCACTTCTGCGACAGGGTTATGATGAGCAGTTCTTC. It translates to CASSPLLRQGYDEQFF.

Here the CDR3 reads CASTRGVEEKAFF. DNA for the CDR3: TGTGCCAGCACCCGGGGGGTGGAGGAAAAAGCTTTCTTT. The chain combines TRBV9 with TRBJ1-1; tentative D call: TRBD1 (5 bases). Germline values: CDR1 SGDLS, CDR2 YYNGEE. CDR3 size: 13 residues. V shed 6 bases and J shed 9 bases, with 18 bases lying between them.

This clone is a singleton in its sample. V usage is TRBV29-1 and J usage is TRBJ2-5, with D possibly matching TRBD2 (6 bases). V lost 6 bases to trimming and J lost 5 bases, with 13 bases between them. Germline CDR1 SQVTM, CDR2 ANQGSEA. The CDR3 is 12 residues long. The CDR3 DNA is TGCAGCGTGGCCGGGGGTGAGGAGACCCAGTACTTC. This encodes CSVAGGEETQYF.

The chain combines TRBV7-9 with TRBJ2-7, with D possibly being TRBD1 (6 bases). V was trimmed by 8 bases and J by 4 bases, leaving 15 bases between them. The CDR3 has 13 amino acids. CDR1 and CDR2 (germline): SEHNR, FQNEAQ (reference sequence). As DNA, the CDR3 is TGTGCCAGCTACAGGGTCGAGAATTACGAGCAGTACTTC. It specifies CASYRVENYEQYF.

The chain joins TRBV2 to TRBJ1-1; 9 positions match TRBD1. Looked up from germline, CDR1 is SNHLY and CDR2 is FYNNEI. Trimming cost V 5 bases and J 13 bases; bases outside gene matches: 8. The CDR3 extends over 12 amino acids. CDR3 sequence: CASSRGTGGLFF. In nucleotides, the CDR3 is TGTGCCAGCAGTCGAGGAACAGGGGGCCTTTTCTTT.

This chain joins TRBV7-8 and TRBJ1-1; 7 positions match TRBD1. CDR3 length: 13 residues. CDR1 SGHVS and CDR2 FQNEAQ come from the germline V gene. The junction had 10 bases not matched to a gene; V was cut back by 5 bases and J by 10 bases. The CDR3 DNA follows: TGTGCCAGCAGCAAAAAGCTTAGGGGGCGAGCTTTCTTT. Encoded protein: CASSKKLRGRAFF. The full variable domain, in which reference TRBV7-8 and TRBJ1-1 provide the parts outside the CDR3, is GAGVSQSPRYKVAKRGQDVALRCDPISGHVSLFWYQQALGQGPEFLTYFQNEAQLDKSGLPSDRFFAERPEGSVSTLKIQRTQQEDSAVYLCASSKKLRGRAFFGQGTRLTVV.

The J gene is TRBJ2-3, the V gene TRBV28; 12 bases match TRBD2. The germline CDR1 and CDR2 sequences are MDHEN and SYDVKM. This CDR3 spans 18 amino acids. After removal of 5 bases from V and 0 bases from J, the junction contained 9 bases not matched to a gene. The CDR3 DNA follows: TGTGCCAGCAGTCCAACTAGCGGGAGGCACCCTAGCACAGATACGCAGTATTTT. Translating gives CASSPTSGRHPSTDTQYF. Variable domain in full (rest from reference TRBV28 and TRBJ2-3): DVKVTQSSRYLVKRTGEKVFLECVQDMDHENMFWYRQDPGLGLRLIYFSYDVKMKEKGDIPEGYSVSREKKERFSLILESASTNQTSMYLCASSPTSGRHPSTDTQYFGPGTRLTVL.

V usage is TRBV19 and J usage is TRBJ1-1; 10 nucleotides line up with TRBD1. Germline CDR1 LNHDA, CDR2 SQIVND (reference sequence). Trimming took 11 bases from V and 1 from J; bases not matched to a gene: 7. The CDR3 sequence is 14 residues long. CDR3 protein: CAPGDRGRNTEAFF. The CDR3 DNA sequence: TGTGCCCCGGGGGACAGGGGAAGGAACACTGAAGCTTTCTTT.

The CDR3 bases are TGTGCCAGCAGCGTGGGAAAGGGGACAGCTAACACTGAAGCTTTCTTT. It yields the protein CASSVGKGTANTEAFF. This chain connects TRBV9 to TRBJ1-1, with 7 bases that match TRBD1. Unmatched junction bases numbered 9, after V lost 2 bases and J lost 2 bases. This CDR3 region has 16 residues. Germline V lookup: CDR1 SGDLS, CDR2 YYNGEE.

In its sample, this clone was seen once. The J gene is TRBJ2-2, the V gene TRBV7-9, with D possibly TRBD2 on 6 matching bases. V gave up 8 bases and J gave up 2 bases, with 21 bases separating them. The CDR3 totals 17 residues. Germline V lookup: CDR1 SEHNR, CDR2 FQNEAQ (reference sequence). The CDR3 bases are TGTGCCAGCGGAAGGGGCGGAGGGTCCCATAACACCGGGGAGCTGTTTTTT. Translation: CASGRGGGSHNTGELFF.

The chain joins TRBV25-1 to TRBJ1-2, with a possible D match to TRBD1 (5 bases). V lost 4 bases, J lost 6 bases, and 12 bases lay in between. The CDR3 loop spans 13 amino acids. The V gene's germline CDR1 is MGHDK and CDR2 SYGVNS. CDR3 residues: CASSAQGFNGYTF. The DNA for the CDR3 is TGTGCCAGCAGTGCTCAGGGTTTTAATGGCTACACCTTC.

CDR3 DNA sequence: TGTGCCACCAGCAGAGATTCTTTCTCTACTGAAGCTTTCTTT. It yields the protein CATSRDSFSTEAFF. The chain carries TRBV15 and TRBJ1-1; no reliable D call. This CDR3 is 14 amino acids long. V lost 0 bases to trimming and J lost 5 bases, with 10 bases between them. The germline CDR1 and CDR2 sequences are LNHNV and YYDKDF (reference sequence). Combining the CDR3 with reference TRBV15 and TRBJ1-1 gives the whole variable domain DAMVIQNPRYQVTQFGKPVTLSCSQTLNHNVMYWYQQKSSQAPKLLFHYYDKDFNNEADTPDNFQSRRPNTSFCFLDIRSPGLGDTAMYLCATSRDSFSTEAFFGQGTRLTVV.

The gene calls are TRBV4-1 and TRBJ1-5; TRBD1 matches 8 bases. V lost 0 bases and J lost 6; bases outside the gene matches: 4. The CDR3 sequence is 15 residues long. The V gene's germline CDR1 is MGHRA and CDR2 YSYEKL. The CDR3 here is CASSQDSRGRQPQHF. The CDR3 DNA follows: TGCGCCAGCAGCCAAGATTCCAGGGGGCGTCAGCCCCAGCATTTT.

This clone was seen a single time. The chain combines TRBV7-9 with TRBJ2-2; maybe TRBD1 (6 bases). Germline V gene sequence: CDR1 SEHNR, CDR2 FQNEAQ (reference sequence). The CDR3 has 17 residues. V dropped 7 bases and J dropped 4 bases, with 22 bases sitting between them. CDR3 protein: CASNFPTGQYSTGELFF. The CDR3 DNA is TGTGCCAGCAACTTCCCAACAGGGCAGTATTCCACCGGGGAGCTGTTTTTT.